Listed here is a single TCR beta chain. Its binding antigen is unknown. The record has no base qualities; no much larger clone is one base away. Sequences SGHTA (CDR1) and FQGNSA (CDR2) are obtained from the germline V gene. The cysteine opens and the phenylalanine closes a CDR3 of 17 amino acids. Solely the CDR3 DNA is kept, with 51 bases framed from the first base. V drops 5 bases and J drops 7 bases, leaving 21 bases in between. This specimen belongs to a study of cytomegalovirus exposure and HLA in healthy donors (dated by TCRdb to 2017 to 2019). Regarding the research as a whole: According to an earlier analysis of 587 of the donors, 150 million to 200 million T cells yielded over 100 million unique TCR beta sequences and 276 Gb of sequence data. Roughly 300 gigabases of sequencing data and 91 million or so unique TCR sequences made up an early release that covered fewer than 650 HLA-typed donors. Using immunosequencing, the study profiled T cell repertoires from 500 to 800 subjects and related those repertoires to cytomegalovirus serostatus. Along with the approximately 700-subject first cohort, a separate validation cohort of more than 90 different subjects was used. Across under 500 genotyped donors of the cohort, an average of 235,054 unique TCR beta nucleotide sequences per donor were sequenced, and roughly 18% of those sequences were non-productive. The aim of the study was to test whether cataloging public T cell receptors could identify signatures of past pathogen exposure. All discovery cohort repertoires had been generated on a single sequencing platform. The study combined high-throughput TCR immunosequencing, statistical association of individual TCRs with disease status, and machine learning to predict cytomegalovirus infection status. Rather than drawing on any new phenotypic data, the later analysis identified candidate immune exposures from TCR beta sequences and the way those sequences occurred across donors. A later analysis re-examined previously published TCR beta repertoires from just over 650 donors and added high-resolution HLA genotyping to investigate patterns of TCR occurrence. In an earlier analysis of 500 to 650 of the donors, high-throughput TCR beta sequencing was used to judge whether each TCR beta V gene segment behaved as functional or pseudogenic. Because of strong linkage in the cohort, 4 to 6 DR-DQ haplotypes were treated as single units for association and clustering. Donor age, sex, ethnicity and CMV serostatus were compiled together with the repertoire data. A later genetic analysis took genome-wide SNP genotypes for about 55% of the 666 donors and used that subset as a discovery cohort. Class I and class II HLA loci were covered by the typing at four-digit resolution. The number of donors typed differed by locus, with about 620-630 for A, B, C, DRB1 and DQB1, roughly 520 for DQA1, some 570 for DPA1, and roughly 450 for DPB1. Among the roughly 400 genotyped donors, more than 70% belonged to the genetic ancestry cluster associated with self-reported Caucasian donors.

In total, about 650 healthy bone marrow donors made up the cohort. At the time of sampling, all cohort members were nominally healthy, though unrecorded immune exposures were likely present. The donor tested CMV seropositive and was one of the 289 seropositive cohort members. Every donor gave a peripheral blood sample, and the peripheral blood mononuclear cells from that sample were used for TCR beta sequencing. Genomic DNA extraction from the blood cell samples was performed with the Qiagen DNeasy Blood Extraction Kit. Library creation used the immunoSEQ multiplex PCR assay. The multiplex PCR relied on a mix of 60 forward primers for TCR Vbeta segments and 13 reverse primers for TCR Jbeta segments. The CDR3 region of rearranged TCR beta genes was amplified from genomic DNA with a multiplex PCR assay. The Illumina HiSeq System was used to sequence the amplified TCR beta libraries as 87-base-pair reads. The source study handled its data this way. A later analysis counted tens of millions of unique TCR beta chains across the 550 to 750 repertoires, and 9.5 million to 11 million of these chains were shared by at least two donors. A nearest-neighbor algorithm error-corrected the raw reads and collapsed the reads into unique sequences, merging closely related sequences to remove PCR and sequencing errors. Alignment of CDR3 sequences to IMGT reference sequences was used to assign V, D and J gene segments. For a sequence to be retained, a match of at least six nucleotides was required to both a V gene segment and a J gene segment. A rearrangement counted as productive if the CDR3 had no stop codons and remained in frame with V and J, and every other rearrangement counted as non-productive. Following IMGT convention, CDR3 was defined as the stretch from the second conserved V-encoded cysteine to the conserved J-encoded phenylalanine. In an earlier analysis of around 640 of the donors, sequences lacking an unambiguous match to a single V gene segment were excluded. In an earlier analysis of almost 600 of the donors, a V segment was called functional when productive rearrangements were above 56.7%, and segregating when the standard deviation between donors exceeded 5%. A statistical classification framework was developed to diagnose cytomegalovirus status using the catalog of TCR beta chain sequences. A later analysis assigned V and J genes by comparing TCR nucleotide sequences with IMGT/GENE-DB human TR gene sequences. A later analysis assigned CDR3 sequences and most-parsimonious VDJ recombination scenarios with the TCRdist pipeline. In a later analysis, each TCR beta chain was defined by its CDR3 amino acid sequence together with its V-gene family, and reads lacking a unique V-gene family were excluded. In a later analysis, fewer than 650 highly shared, low-generation-probability nucleotide sequences were removed to address suspected cross-contamination and a sequencing artifact. For each public chain, a later analysis derived a clonal expansion index from normalized ranks of inferred template counts within each repertoire. Generation probabilities in a later analysis came from a VDJ recombination model fitted to out-of-frame rearrangements, and those results were checked against IGoR. In a later analysis, hypergeometric tests were used to score TCR-TCR, TCR-HLA and TCR-CMV co-occurrence, with a repertoire-size bias correction applied to TCR pairs. In a later analysis, false discovery rates were estimated by permuting HLA or CMV assignments 20 times. In a later analysis, co-occurring TCRs were grouped using DBSCAN, with TCRdist sequence similarity added in when clustering inside HLA-allele-positive subsets. Repertoires with fewer than 30,000 or more than 120,000 public chains were left out of co-occurrence clustering, as were about five repertoires with anomalous nucleotide sharing. TCRdb retrieved this table from immuneACCESS and kept in-frame rearrangements only. Not all clones are present; in checked studies, unresolved V genes account for under half, and no reason is known for the remainder. That table is the source of V, J and clone size, and D and trimming were worked out from the DNA. The sample records 60,000 to 85,000 clones, 65% to 90% of which are singletons. Together, the top ten hold 18% of the sample.

The paper's findings and limits, for the study overall: While some public TCRs were present in many individuals, most TCR sequences turned up only very rarely across donors. A group of highly shared sequence variants was considered likely to be a technical artifact of the sequencing pipeline. HLA typing was unavailable for some donors at each locus, so association tests used only the typed subset. Presence/absence analyses assumed roughly uniform sequencing depth across donors, an assumption that may not hold. In a later analysis, the rate of TCR association differed among HLA loci, with DRB1 alleles having the most associated TCRs and HLA-C alleles having the fewest. V-gene and J-gene trimming of TCR beta chains was associated with a missense DCLRE1C variant in a later genetic analysis, and the association was replicated in an independent cohort. When HLA alleles, especially DR and DQ, strongly co-occurred, TCR associations were difficult to assign to individual alleles. Because counts were too low, 15 to 20 rarely observed V segments, including chromosome 9 orphons, were excluded from the earlier analysis of around 590 of the donors. A later analysis found that most CMV-associated TCR beta chains appeared HLA-restricted, with HLA associations seemingly driven largely by CMV exposure. Correlated functional status among segregating V segments might be attributable to linkage disequilibrium, but an unknown experimental factor could not be ruled out. According to the authors, the approach could potentially be generalized to other disease states and immunological phenotypes. A later analysis associated some 17,000 TCR beta sequences with specific HLA alleles at a false discovery rate of 0.05. The 87-base-pair reads could not distinguish some IMGT-functional V segments, including TRBV6-2 and TRBV6-3, so those segments were excluded. For the cohort, immune exposure information was limited to CMV serostatus. In an earlier analysis of approximately 590 of the donors, most TCR beta V segments were observed in productive rearrangements about 87% or about 30% of the time, broadly matching IMGT annotations. In a later analysis, several top co-occurrence clusters were reported to appear linked to parvovirus B19, influenza, CMV and Epstein-Barr virus. A further reported finding was that TCR beta sequences accurately predicted the HLA-A and HLA-B alleles for most subjects in the first cohort. The cohort was sequenced for TCR beta chains only, and without alpha or paired-chain data the features that could be detected were limited. A later analysis found that HLA-associated TCR beta chains were more clonally expanded and had lower generation probabilities than equally common non-associated chains. In vitro tests confirmed that a few of the cytomegalovirus-associated TCR beta chains recognize cytomegalovirus antigens. Cytomegalovirus status was reported to be diagnosed by the classifier with high specificity and sensitivity in both the original and validation cohorts. A total of 150 to 200 TCR beta chains were listed by the study as associated with cytomegalovirus. According to a later genetic analysis, donors in an Asian-associated ancestry cluster had fewer N-insertions in productive TCRs than the approximately 690-donor mean.

The chain links TRBV7-2 with TRBJ1-6; a confident D gene designation cannot be given. The sequence came from a man in his 70s in good health and CMV-seropositive. Sequenced material: PBMCs. The CDR3: CASSGYSPPPANSPLHF. In nucleotides, the sequence is TGTGCCAGCAGCGGCTACAGCCCTCCTCCCGCAAATTCACCCCTCCACTTT.